These 20 T cell receptor beta chains came from one sample sequenced in a study of beta chain features in type 1 diabetes. Expressed TCRB transcripts were sequenced after all isolated RNA was converted to cDNA. TCRdb's copy holds only in-frame clones and misses some; the assay was immunoSEQ multiplex PCR. The sample lists under 900,000 clones; 15% to 20% were seen once. The sequencing sample was made of naive CD4+ T cells from blood. Receptors originate from a young woman in good health.

This clone has just a few counts. The chain recombines TRBV7-9 with TRBJ1-2, with D tentatively TRBD1 (5 bases). CDR3 length: 14 residues. The V gene lost 1 base and the J gene lost 8 bases, with 14 bases spanning the gap. CDR1 is SEHNR, CDR2 FQNEAQ, per germline (reference sequence). The chain's CDR3 is CASSLVGDVEGYTF. In nucleotides, the CDR3 is TGTGCCAGCAGCTTAGTCGGGGACGTAGAAGGCTACACCTTC.

The chain recombines TRBV29-1 with TRBJ2-7; a possible D gene is TRBD2 (5 bases). The ends were cut back, 6 bases at V and 1 base at J, with 16 bases in the middle. The CDR3 covers 14 residues. Germline CDR1 SQVTM, CDR2 ANQGSEA. The CDR3 nucleotides are TGCAGCGTCCGCATTCGTACTAGTTCCTACGAGCAGTACTTC. This sequence encodes CSVRIRTSSYEQYF.

This clone was counted only a few times. The chain couples TRBV27 to TRBJ2-7; the D gene is possibly TRBD2 (5 bases). CDR1 and CDR2 (germline): MNHEY, SMNVEV (reference sequence). This CDR3 contains 14 residues. Trimming took 0 bases from V and 7 from J, leaving 13 bases between them. As DNA, the CDR3 is TGTGCCAGCAGTTTATCGAAGGCAGGCGGGGAGCAGTACTTC. Translating gives CASSLSKAGGEQYF.

The chain carries TRBV20-1 and TRBJ1-1; D remains unclear. CDR3 length: 10 residues. Germline CDR1 DFQATT, CDR2 SNEGSKA (reference sequence). V was cut by 6 bases and J by 10 bases, with 12 bases left in between. The CDR3 nucleotides read TGCAGTGCCCTCCGCGAGGGAGCTTTCTTT. Encoded protein: CSALREGAFF.

This clone occurred a few times. This chain connects TRBV5-1 to TRBJ2-7; TRBD2 aligns across 7 bases. This CDR3 has 14 residues. Per the germline V gene, CDR1 is SGHRS and CDR2 is YFSETQ. The ends lost 4 bases at V and 3 bases at J; junction bases unmatched: 7. CDR3 coding DNA: TGCGCCAGCAGCCACGGGGGAGGGAACTACGAGCAGTACTTC. Encoded protein: CASSHGGGNYEQYF.

The chain has TRBV5-1 and TRBJ1-1; 9 bases fit TRBD1. The CDR3 has 13 amino acids. J lost 3 bases, V lost 6 bases, and 3 bases had no gene match. Per germline, CDR1 SGHRS and CDR2 YFSETQ. CDR3 nucleotides: TGCGCCAGCAAGTACAGGGGGCACACTGAAGCTTTCTTT. Translating gives CASKYRGHTEAFF.

This clone appeared a few times. Different DNA sequences within this sample yield the same CDR3. The chain couples TRBV18 to TRBJ1-1; 11 bases agree with TRBD1. CDR1 and CDR2 (germline): KGHSH, LQKENI. V dropped 0 bases and J dropped 5; count of bases not matched to a gene: 2. The CDR3 spans 15 residues. CDR3 in amino acids: CASSPPRDRGTEAFF. The CDR3 bases are TGTGCCAGCTCACCACCTAGGGACAGGGGGACTGAAGCTTTCTTT.

This clone has a handful of counts. This sequence joins TRBV27 and TRBJ1-2; possible D gene TRBD1, 5 bases. The germline gives CDR1 MNHEY, CDR2 SMNVEV (reference sequence). V was shortened by 2 bases and J by 2 bases, with 12 bases between the two germline ends. The CDR3 covers 15 residues. The CDR3 DNA reads as TGTGCCAGCAGTTTAAGTGGCAGGGCCAACTATGGCTACACCTTC. Residues: CASSLSGRANYGYTF.

The V gene is TRBV19, the J gene TRBJ2-1; TRBD1 matches 9 bases. Unmatched junction bases numbered 6, after V lost 3 bases and J lost 6 bases. The CDR3 length is 15 residues. The germline gives CDR1 LNHDA, CDR2 SQIVND (reference sequence). CDR3 in DNA: TGTGCCAGTAGTATGGGACAGGGAATTAGCAATGAGCAGTTCTTC. As protein: CASSMGQGISNEQFF.

This clone came up a few times. This rearrangement joins TRBV4-1 to TRBJ2-7, with TRBD1 as a possible D gene (6 bases). The germline V gene encodes CDR1 MGHRA and CDR2 YSYEKL. With 3 bases removed from V and 0 bases from J, the gap between germline ends came to 12 bases. The CDR3 extends over 15 amino acids. CDR3 region: CASSQTGHSSYEQYF. CDR3 nucleotides: TGCGCCAGCAGCCAGACGGGACACTCCTCCTACGAGCAGTACTTC.

This clone occurred a few times. J is TRBJ2-1 and V is TRBV25-1, with D maybe TRBD2 (6 bases). The germline V gene encodes CDR1 MGHDK and CDR2 SYGVNS. The CDR3 sequence is 13 residues long. Trimming took off 2 bases at V and 10 bases at J, with 12 bases between the two ends. CDR3 residues: CASSEVGGAEQFF. The CDR3 DNA sequence: TGTGCCAGCAGTGAAGTCGGGGGTGCGGAGCAGTTCTTC.

This clone has only a few counts. The sample contains more than one DNA sequence encoding this CDR3. The J gene is TRBJ2-2, the V gene TRBV5-1, with 7 bases that match TRBD2. The CDR3 extends over 15 amino acids. Germline loops: CDR1 SGHRS, CDR2 YFSETQ. After removal of 0 bases from V and 4 bases from J, the junction contained 3 bases not matched to a gene. DNA of the CDR3: TGCGCCAGCAGCTTGGTTGCGGGAGCCACCGGGGAGCTGTTTTTT. This translates into CASSLVAGATGELFF.

This clone has just a few counts. This sequence joins TRBV15 and TRBJ1-1; the D gene is possibly TRBD1 (6 bases). The CDR3 is made up of 15 amino acids. Trimming shortened V by 2 bases and J by 7 bases, and 17 bases separated the two germline ends. From germline, CDR1 is LNHNV and CDR2 YYDKDF (reference sequence). The CDR3 protein is CATSRPGTPRGEAFF. CDR3 DNA: TGTGCCACCAGCAGACCCGGGACACCCCGCGGTGAAGCTTTCTTT.

This chain uses TRBV5-6 with TRBJ2-7, with 8 bases matching TRBD2. CDR3 length: 15 amino acids. Germline CDR1 SGHDT, CDR2 YYEEEE. V dropped 0 bases and J dropped 2; count of bases not matched to a gene: 4. The CDR3 here is CASSLAQRGPYEQYF. In DNA form, the CDR3 reads TGTGCCAGCAGCTTGGCCCAGCGGGGGCCCTACGAGCAGTACTTC.

This clone was found a few times. The chain couples TRBV25-1 to TRBJ1-1, with D perhaps TRBD1 (5 bases). Germline loops: CDR1 MGHDK, CDR2 SYGVNS. The CDR3 extends over 11 amino acids. Trimming removed 9 bases from V and 5 bases from J, with 10 bases in between. The CDR3 sequence: CASSRGTEAFF. CDR3 DNA: TGTGCCAGTTCGAGGGGAACTGAAGCTTTCTTT.

V is TRBV5-1 and J is TRBJ2-2; TRBD2 aligns across 7 bases. Germline values: CDR1 SGHRS, CDR2 YFSETQ. Unmatched junction bases numbered 8, after V lost 4 bases and J lost 5 bases. The CDR3 is 15 residues long. Written as DNA, the CDR3 is TGCGCCAGCAGCCCGGGGGGATCGAGGACCGGGGAGCTGTTTTTT. Protein: CASSPGGSRTGELFF.

The rearrangement links TRBV19 to TRBJ2-7; a weak D match, TRBD2 (6 bases). The V end was cut by 6 bases, the J end by 1 base, with 16 bases between. Germline V gene data show CDR1 as LNHDA and CDR2 as SQIVND (reference sequence). The CDR3 runs 15 residues. CDR3 amino acids: CASRGLSGESYEQYF. In nucleotides, the CDR3 is TGTGCCAGTAGGGGACTTAGCGGAGAATCCTACGAGCAGTACTTC.

This clone was counted only a few times. The chain links TRBV6-5 to TRBJ2-7, with D tentatively TRBD1 (6 bases). CDR1 and CDR2 (germline): MNHEY, SVGAGI. Trimming took off 2 bases at V and 12 bases at J, with 11 bases between the two ends. There are 11 residues in the CDR3. CDR3 residues: CASSYLDRLYF. CDR3 sequence (DNA): TGTGCCAGCAGTTACCTAGACAGGCTGTACTTC.

This chain connects TRBV18 to TRBJ1-5, with D uncertain. The length of the CDR3 is 15 residues. V lost 6 bases to trimming and J lost 5 bases, with 17 bases between them. CDR1 and CDR2 (germline): KGHSH, LQKENI. DNA for the CDR3: TGTGCCAGCTCGCCAAATAACGGGCTATATCAGCCCCAGCATTTT. Its translation: CASSPNNGLYQPQHF. The complete variable domain, with remaining parts taken from reference TRBV18 and TRBJ1-5, reads NAGVMQNPRHLVRRRGQEARLRCSPMKGHSHVYWYRQLPEEGLKFMVYLQKENIIDESGMPKERFSAEFPKEGPSILRIQQVVRGDSAAYFCASSPNNGLYQPQHFGDGTRLSIL.

This clone was seen only a few times. V is TRBV6-5 and J is TRBJ2-3, with TRBD1 matching over 8 bases. Trimming removed 6 bases from V and 4 bases from J; junction bases left unmatched: 0. There are 12 residues in the CDR3. Germline-derived CDR1 and CDR2 are MNHEY and SVGAGI. This chain's CDR3 is CASRQGADTQYF. The CDR3 coding sequence is TGTGCCAGCAGACAGGGGGCAGATACGCAGTATTTT.